The 17 T cell receptor beta chains in this list originate from one sample, sequenced in a study of CD8 T cells in Susac syndrome. Random hexamers were used to reverse transcribe the RNA input (about 0.5 to 1 ug). TCRdb independently ran MiXCR on the immunoSEQ multiplex PCR reads; one entry per CDR3 protein. This table has 100,000 to 150,000 distinct CDR3 sequences, 80% to 85% appearing once. The specimen sequenced was CD8+ T cells from PBMCs. Source of these receptors: a human donor with multiple sclerosis.

J is TRBJ2-1 and V is TRBV19; TRBD2 aligns across 8 bases. This CDR3 contains 14 residues. The germline V gene has CDR1 LNHDA and CDR2 SQIVND (reference sequence). V shed 3 bases and J 8 bases; nucleotides not matched to a gene: 6. The CDR3 nucleotides are TGTGCCAGTAGTATCGGAGGACTAGCAGATGAGCAGTTCTTC. Its protein is CASSIGGLADEQFF.

The gene calls are TRBV20-1 and TRBJ1-1; D not certain. Germline V gives CDR1 DFQATT, CDR2 SNEGSKA (reference sequence). Deletions cut 3 bases from V and 4 bases from J, with 6 bases between. This CDR3 contains 11 residues. As DNA, the CDR3 is TGCAGTGCTAGTCACGGCACTGAAGCTTTCTTT. The encoded protein is CSASHGTEAFF.

The rearrangement links TRBV2 to TRBJ2-5, with D perhaps TRBD1 (5 bases). Germline values: CDR1 SNHLY, CDR2 FYNNEI. The V gene lost 6 bases and the J gene lost 4 bases, with 21 bases spanning the gap. The CDR3 is 16 residues long. The CDR3 nucleotides read TGTGCCAGCAGGGAACAGGTCCGGGTTTTTCGAGAGACCCAGTACTTC. Amino acid sequence: CASREQVRVFRETQYF.

The V gene is TRBV28, the J gene TRBJ2-2, with D possibly TRBD1 on 6 matching bases. Germline V lookup: CDR1 MDHEN, CDR2 SYDVKM. The V and J ends lost 2 bases and 4 bases respectively, with 8 bases between them. This CDR3 contains 14 residues. CDR3 loop: CASSLQGLTGELFF. Written as DNA, the CDR3 is TGTGCCAGCAGTTTACAGGGGCTCACCGGGGAGCTGTTTTTT.

The rearrangement joins TRBV2 to TRBJ2-3; possible D gene TRBD2, 6 bases. This CDR3 is 17 amino acids long. Germline-derived CDR1 and CDR2 are SNHLY and FYNNEI. With 6 bases removed from V and 2 bases from J, the gap between germline ends came to 21 bases. Here the CDR3 DNA reads TGTGCCAGCAGCGAACCCACGGAAGAGCGGGCCACAGATACGCAGTATTTT. It translates to CASSEPTEERATDTQYF.

This rearrangement joins TRBV2 to TRBJ2-1; unclear D gene. The CDR3 extends over 11 amino acids. Germline CDR1 is SNHLY and CDR2 is FYNNEI. V lost 4 bases and J lost 11, with 9 bases in between. CDR3 sequence reads: CASSGTGQQFF. CDR3 nucleotide sequence: TGTGCCAGCAGTGGGACGGGTCAGCAGTTCTTC.

As to this clonotype: A single base separates this from a much larger clone, so it may be a read error. The chain has TRBV3-1 and TRBJ2-1; 13 bases fit TRBD2. The germline V gene has CDR1 LGHDT and CDR2 YNNKEL (reference sequence). V was pared by 1 base and J by 7 bases, with 19 bases of the junction left unmatched. The CDR3 runs 21 residues. CDR3 in DNA: TGTGCCAGCAGCCAAGGGGGACCGTGGACCGGACTAGCGGGAGCTGGAAATGAGCAGTTCTTC. This codes for CASSQGGPWTGLAGAGNEQFF.

CDR3 DNA: TGTGCCAGCAGTGCGCCGGGACCAGAAGCTTTCTTT. Translation: CASSAPGPEAFF. V gene TRBV2 combines with J gene TRBJ1-1; the D gene is possibly TRBD1 (5 bases). Germline V gives CDR1 SNHLY, CDR2 FYNNEI. Deletions cut 4 bases from V and 8 bases from J, with 11 bases between. The CDR3 spans 12 residues.

The chain is built from TRBV7-3 and TRBJ2-3; 9 bases are a match to TRBD1. The germline CDR1 and CDR2 sequences are SGHTA and FQGTGA. V lost 5 bases, J lost 3 bases, and 6 bases stayed unmatched. This CDR3 contains 15 residues. The CDR3 bases are TGTGCCAGCAGCCCGGGACAGGGAACGACAGATACGCAGTATTTT. Translated, it gives CASSPGQGTTDTQYF.

This clonotype was seen a handful of times. This rearrangement joins TRBV27 to TRBJ1-5; no reliable D call. This CDR3 has 13 residues. Trimming took 0 bases from V and 8 from J, leaving 8 bases between them. Per germline, CDR1 MNHEY and CDR2 SMNVEV (reference sequence). The CDR3 protein is CASSLSPLEPQHF. DNA of the CDR3: TGTGCCAGCAGTTTATCACCCTTGGAGCCCCAGCATTTT.

This rearrangement joins TRBV4-2 to TRBJ1-5, with no clear D. Trimming shortened V by 0 bases and J by 9 bases, and 9 bases separated the two germline ends. The CDR3 runs 13 residues. The germline V gene has CDR1 LGHNA and CDR2 YNFKEQ. The CDR3 DNA sequence: TGTGCCAGCAGCCAAGATCTTGACTGGCCCCAGCATTTT. The encoded protein is CASSQDLDWPQHF.

This clonotype occurred once. The chain couples TRBV2 to TRBJ2-5, with D possibly called TRBD1 or TRBD2 (6 bases each). The germline V gene has CDR1 SNHLY and CDR2 FYNNEI. Trimming took off 3 bases at V and 5 bases at J, with 19 bases between the two ends. The CDR3 sequence is 16 residues long. DNA of the CDR3: TGTGCCAGCAGTGACTTTATCGGGGGCCTGGGGGAGACCCAGTACTTC. Protein product: CASSDFIGGLGETQYF.

The chain is built from TRBV4-2 and TRBJ1-1; D perhaps matches TRBD1 (5 bases). With 0 bases removed from V and 8 bases from J, the gap between germline ends came to 10 bases. This CDR3 is 13 amino acids long. Germline V CDR1 and CDR2: LGHNA, YNFKEQ. CDR3: CASSQESGVEAFF. The CDR3 DNA sequence: TGTGCCAGCAGCCAAGAGTCGGGGGTAGAAGCTTTCTTT.

This clonotype was detected only a few times. The chain uses TRBV4-3 and TRBJ1-5; 7 bases align to TRBD1. Germline CDR1 is LGHNA and CDR2 is YSLEER. The V segment lost 0 bases and the J segment 2 bases; nucleotides outside the gene matches: 4. The CDR3 is 16 residues long. The CDR3 DNA reads as TGCGCCAGCAGCCAAGATCGAGGGGGCGGCAATCAGCCCCAGCATTTT. Protein sequence: CASSQDRGGGNQPQHF.

This clonotype was found a few times. The CDR3 reads CASSPDGPRGNQPQHF. In nucleotides, the CDR3 is TGTGCCAGCAGCCCGGACGGCCCGAGGGGAAATCAGCCCCAGCATTTT. The chain joins TRBV4-2 to TRBJ1-5, with D tentatively TRBD1 (5 bases). The V end lost 4 bases, the J end lost 4 bases, and 17 bases lay between the germline ends. CDR1 is LGHNA and CDR2 is YNFKEQ in the germline V gene. This CDR3 contains 16 residues.

This clonotype was observed a single time. The gene calls are TRBV4-2 and TRBJ1-6; the D is unclear. The CDR3 is 16 amino acids. Germline lookup yields CDR1 LGHNA and CDR2 YNFKEQ. The V end lost 0 bases, the J end lost 9 bases, and 15 bases lay between the germline ends. CDR3 sequence reads: CASSQDLREWGSPLHF. In nucleotides, the CDR3 is TGTGCCAGCAGCCAAGATCTGAGGGAATGGGGTTCACCCCTCCACTTT.

This clonotype was recorded once. The V gene is TRBV19, the J gene TRBJ1-1; no clear D gene. Germline CDR1 and CDR2: LNHDA and SQIVND (reference sequence). CDR3 length: 14 amino acids. Trimming pared 3 bases from V and 7 bases from J, leaving 15 bases between. CDR3 in amino acids: CASSISSEFGEAFF. The CDR3 DNA reads as TGTGCCAGTAGTATTTCGTCGGAATTCGGTGAAGCTTTCTTT.